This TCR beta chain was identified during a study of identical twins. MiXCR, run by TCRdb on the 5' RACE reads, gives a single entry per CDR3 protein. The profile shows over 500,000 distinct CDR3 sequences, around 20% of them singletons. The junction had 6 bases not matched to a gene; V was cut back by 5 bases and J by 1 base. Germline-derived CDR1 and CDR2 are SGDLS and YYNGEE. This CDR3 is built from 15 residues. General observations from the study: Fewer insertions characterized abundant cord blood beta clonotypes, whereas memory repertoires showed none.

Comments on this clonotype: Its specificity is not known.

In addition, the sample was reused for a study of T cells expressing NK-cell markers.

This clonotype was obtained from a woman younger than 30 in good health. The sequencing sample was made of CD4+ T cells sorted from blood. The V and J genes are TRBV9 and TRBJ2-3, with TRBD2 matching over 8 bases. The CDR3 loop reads CASRSSGTGTDTQYF. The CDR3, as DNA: TGTGCCAGCAGGAGTAGCGGGACTGGCACAGATACGCAGTATTTT.